This T cell receptor beta chain was documented in a study of blood T cell repertoires in COVID-19. Cohort assignment relied on participant-reported clinical history. Recovered Cohort 3 donors showed two negative PCRs, clearance, or symptom resolution. Only in-frame clones appear in the TCRdb table, and some are missing; sequencing was by immunoSEQ multiplex PCR. The sample records roughly 300,000 clones, approximately 81% being singletons. This CDR3 region has 13 residues. Trimming left V 5 bases short and J 1 base short, with 8 bases between. In germline, CDR1 is SGHTA, CDR2 FQGNSA. Sequencing was performed on PBMCs or T cells enriched from blood (not recorded which). The chain couples TRBV7-2 to TRBJ1-1, with no clear D. The clonotype was recovered from a woman aged 45-65 years who had recovered from COVID-19. The CDR3 sequence: CASSLTQNTEAFF. CDR3 DNA: TGTGCCAGCAGCCTTACACAGAACACTGAAGCTTTCTTT.